Each of the 25 T cell receptor beta chains below was sequenced from the same sample in a study of shared clonotypes between healthy human individuals. Here immunoSEQ multiplex PCR was the method, and the copy in TCRdb shows in-frame clones only, minus some. Here the sample spans fewer than 850,000 clones, about two thirds being singletons. Material for sequencing was memory CD4+ T cells sorted from blood. Subset: CD45RA-negative fraction. The receptors stem from a woman in her thirties in good health.

This clone was counted between two and nine times. The chain uses TRBV6-1 and TRBJ2-3; D tentatively reads TRBD1 or TRBD2 (6 bases each). The CDR3 has 17 amino acids. The V end lost 4 bases, the J end lost 0 bases, and 17 bases lay between the germline ends. Germline-derived CDR1 and CDR2 are MNHNS and SASEGT. The CDR3 DNA reads TGTGCCAGCAGTGGCTCACTAAGGGGGACTAGCACAGATACGCAGTATTTT. It translates to CASSGSLRGTSTDTQYF.

The chain combines TRBV2 with TRBJ1-1; no firm D call. Germline V lookup: CDR1 SNHLY, CDR2 FYNNEI. The germline V and J ends were trimmed by 2 bases and 0 bases, with 7 bases remaining between them. The CDR3 sequence is 14 residues long. CDR3 in amino acids: CASSENRLNTEAFF. In DNA, the CDR3 is TGTGCCAGCAGTGAAAACCGCTTGAACACTGAAGCTTTCTTT.

The chain joins TRBV25-1 to TRBJ1-2; TRBD1 is a possible D gene (5 bases). Trimming left V 3 bases short and J 4 bases short, with 9 bases between. Germline-derived CDR1 and CDR2 are MGHDK and SYGVNS. CDR3 size: 13 residues. DNA for the CDR3: TGTGCCAGCAGTGAGGGACCGCTCTATGGCTACACCTTC. It translates to CASSEGPLYGYTF.

V and J are TRBV5-1 and TRBJ2-3; TRBD2 matches 7 bases. This CDR3 is 14 amino acids long. Germline loops: CDR1 SGHRS, CDR2 YFSETQ. The trim removed 2 bases at V and 2 bases at J, leaving 2 bases unmatched. CDR3 region: CASSFGGFTDTQYF. As DNA, the CDR3 is TGCGCCAGCAGCTTCGGGGGGTTCACAGATACGCAGTATTTT.

With respect to this clone: Different DNA sequences within this sample yield the same CDR3. This chain uses TRBV5-1 with TRBJ2-3; D is uncertain. This CDR3 is 14 amino acids long. V lost 3 bases to trimming and J lost 0 bases, with 8 bases between them. CDR1 SGHRS and CDR2 YFSETQ come from the germline V gene. The CDR3 DNA reads as TGCGCCAGCAGCTCAGGCGCTAGCACAGATACGCAGTATTTT. Protein sequence: CASSSGASTDTQYF.

The genes are TRBV19 and TRBJ2-3; 7 bases line up with TRBD2. The CDR3 covers 15 residues. The ends lost 1 base at V and 6 bases at J; junction bases unmatched: 7. From germline, CDR1 is LNHDA and CDR2 SQIVND (reference sequence). The CDR3 here is CASSIGGAGDDTQYF. CDR3 bases: TGTGCCAGTAGTATAGGGGGCGCGGGAGATGATACGCAGTATTTT. The full variable domain, rest sourced from reference TRBV19 and TRBJ2-3, is DGGITQSPKYLFRKEGQNVTLSCEQNLNHDAMYWYRQDPGQGLRLIYYSQIVNDFQKGDIAEGYSVSREKKESFPLTVTSAQKNPTAFYLCASSIGGAGDDTQYFGPGTRLTVL.

The chain combines TRBV6-1 with TRBJ1-1; D is possibly TRBD1 (5 bases). The V gene lost 6 bases and the J gene lost 3 bases, with 17 bases spanning the gap. The CDR3 loop spans 15 amino acids. CDR1 and CDR2 from the germline V gene are MNHNS and SASEGT. The CDR3 coding sequence is TGTGCCAGCAGGCGCATGGCGGGGGGAGACACTGAAGCTTTCTTT. This encodes CASRRMAGGDTEAFF.

This chain joins TRBV19 and TRBJ2-2; TRBD1 agrees at 8 bases. The germline V gene has CDR1 LNHDA and CDR2 SQIVND (reference sequence). The CDR3 is 15 residues long. The ends lost 6 bases at V and 0 bases at J; junction bases unmatched: 3. CDR3 protein: CASRQQGANTGELFF. The CDR3 bases are TGTGCCAGTAGGCAACAGGGGGCGAACACCGGGGAGCTGTTTTTT.

The CDR3 reads CASRDTARQRQGDNYGYTF. DNA for the CDR3: TGTGCCAGCAGAGACACCGCCCGACAGAGACAGGGGGACAACTATGGCTACACCTTC. The chain couples TRBV28 to TRBJ1-2; 9 bases align to TRBD1. With 6 bases clipped from V and 2 bases from J, the junction kept 19 bases outside the gene matches. This CDR3 contains 19 residues. Germline CDR1 reads MDHEN; CDR2 reads SYDVKM.

V usage is TRBV19 and J usage is TRBJ2-2; D perhaps matches TRBD1 (5 bases). This CDR3 region has 16 residues. V gave up 3 bases and J gave up 5 bases, with 16 bases separating them. In germline, CDR1 is LNHDA, CDR2 SQIVND (reference sequence). The CDR3 loop is CASSISLGLSTGELFF. For the CDR3, the DNA is TGTGCCAGTAGTATTTCATTGGGGCTGAGTACCGGGGAGCTGTTTTTT. The variable domain in full, completed from reference TRBV19 and TRBJ2-2, reads DGGITQSPKYLFRKEGQNVTLSCEQNLNHDAMYWYRQDPGQGLRLIYYSQIVNDFQKGDIAEGYSVSREKKESFPLTVTSAQKNPTAFYLCASSISLGLSTGELFFGEGSRLTVL.

This clone was recorded a few times. This chain uses TRBV5-1 with TRBJ2-1; no definite D call. The V and J ends lost 4 bases and 3 bases respectively, with 11 bases between them. There are 14 residues in the CDR3. The germline gives CDR1 SGHRS, CDR2 YFSETQ. Here the CDR3 DNA reads TGCGCCAGCAGCCCTTCGACCAACTACAATGAGCAGTTCTTC. As protein: CASSPSTNYNEQFF.

The chain combines TRBV5-1 with TRBJ2-5; the D call may be TRBD1 or TRBD2 (6 bases each). CDR1 and CDR2 from the germline V gene are SGHRS and YFSETQ. V was clipped by 4 bases and J by 1 base, with 11 bases between them. The length of the CDR3 is 14 residues. The CDR3 reads CASSLRGLQETQYF. The CDR3 nucleotides read TGCGCCAGCAGCCTCAGGGGACTCCAAGAGACCCAGTACTTC. Filled out from reference TRBV5-1 and TRBJ2-5, the complete variable domain reads KAGVTQTPRYLIKTRGQQVTLSCSPISGHRSVSWYQQTPGQGLQFLFEYFSETQRNKGNFPGRFSGRQFSNSRSEMNVSTLELGDSALYLCASSLRGLQETQYFGPGTRLLVL.

The rearrangement joins TRBV19 to TRBJ2-7; 7 bases agree with TRBD1. The germline gives CDR1 LNHDA, CDR2 SQIVND (reference sequence). V trimming: 1 base; J trimming: 4 bases; junction bases outside the gene matches: 10. The CDR3 covers 16 residues. The CDR3 loop reads CASSIGLQGRSYEQYF. Here the CDR3 DNA reads TGTGCCAGTAGTATAGGCCTACAGGGGAGATCGTACGAGCAGTACTTC.

A single count supports this clone. It differs at one base from a far larger clone, so likely a read error. The chain has TRBV4-1 and TRBJ1-2; D perhaps matches TRBD1 (6 bases). Between the trimmed V and J ends, which lost 2 bases and 12 bases, there was a span of 22 bases. In germline, CDR1 is MGHRA, CDR2 YSYEKL. This CDR3 spans 15 amino acids. The CDR3 region is CASSQPPTVNGGHTF. As DNA, the CDR3 is TGCGCCAGCAGCCAACCCCCGACAGTTAATGGGGGCCACACCTTC.

This clone was counted only a few times. The chain couples TRBV6-1 to TRBJ1-2, with 7 bases matching TRBD1. Trimming at V came to 4 bases and at J to 4 bases, leaving 9 bases not matched to a gene. Germline V gives CDR1 MNHNS, CDR2 SASEGT. The CDR3 has 15 amino acids. The CDR3 region is CASSAYQGQAYGYTF. The CDR3 bases are TGTGCCAGCAGTGCGTATCAAGGACAGGCCTATGGCTACACCTTC.

The rearrangement uses TRBV28 and TRBJ2-7; tentatively, D is TRBD1 (6 bases). CDR1 is MDHEN, CDR2 SYDVKM, per germline. The CDR3 sequence is 15 residues long. V was cut by 5 bases and J by 6 bases, with 20 bases left in between. CDR3 in amino acids: CASSQPTRGRLEQYF. The CDR3 DNA sequence: TGTGCCAGCAGTCAACCTACCAGGGGACGGCTCGAGCAGTACTTC.

This clone was detected once. The chain uses TRBV27 and TRBJ2-7; TRBD2 agrees at 7 bases. In germline, CDR1 is MNHEY, CDR2 SMNVEV (reference sequence). The CDR3 spans 12 residues. J was trimmed by 9 bases and V by 6 bases; bases with no gene match: 8. The CDR3 DNA follows: TGTGCCAGCAGATCCCCGGGACTATTGCAGTACTTC. This sequence encodes CASRSPGLLQYF.

There are a few counts of this clone. V gene TRBV25-1 combines with J gene TRBJ1-4; D unclear. The CDR3 covers 18 residues. Germline lookup yields CDR1 MGHDK and CDR2 SYGVNS. Trimming removed 1 base from V and 2 bases from J, with 17 bases in between. CDR3 in amino acids: CASSEWLRNRETNEKLFF. In nucleotides, the CDR3 is TGTGCCAGCAGTGAATGGTTGAGGAATCGGGAGACTAATGAAAAACTGTTTTTT. Variable domain in full (rest from reference TRBV25-1 and TRBJ1-4): EADIYQTPRYLVIGTGKKITLECSQTMGHDKMYWYQQDPGMELHLIHYSYGVNSTEKGDLSSESTVSRIRTEHFPLTLESARPSHTSQYLCASSEWLRNRETNEKLFFGSGTQLSVL.

For this clone: A read error may produce the germline difference seen at one junction end. V usage is TRBV10-1 and J usage is TRBJ1-1, with D unclear. This CDR3 comprises 14 residues. Germline V gene data show CDR1 as WNHNN and CDR2 as SYGVQD (reference sequence). This chain's CDR3 is CASIEDGPNTEAFF. CDR3 sequence (DNA): TGCGCCAGCATTGAGGACGGGCCGAACACTGAAGCTTTCTTT.

This clone turned up a few times. J is TRBJ1-4 and V is TRBV20-1; D uncertain. The CDR3 runs 11 residues. Trimming removed 1 base at V and 7 bases at J, with 4 bases between. Germline V gives CDR1 DFQATT, CDR2 SNEGSKA (reference sequence). This CDR3 reads CSARASEKLFF. The CDR3 DNA follows: TGCAGTGCTAGAGCGAGTGAAAAACTGTTTTTT.

The chain couples TRBV7-9 to TRBJ2-7, with 7 nucleotides matching TRBD1. Unmatched junction bases numbered 3, after V lost 6 bases and J lost 4 bases. The CDR3 is 12 amino acids. Per germline, CDR1 SEHNR and CDR2 FQNEAQ (reference sequence). DNA for the CDR3: TGTGCCAGCAGGGGGACAGCTTACGAGCAGTACTTC. Amino acids: CASRGTAYEQYF.

This chain links TRBV28 with TRBJ2-7; D tentatively fits TRBD1 or TRBD2 (5 bases each). The ends were cut back, 6 bases at V and 3 bases at J, with 15 bases in the middle. Germline lookup yields CDR1 MDHEN and CDR2 SYDVKM. This CDR3 is built from 14 residues. The CDR3 bases are TGTGCCAGCAGGCGACACGGGACGGTCTACGAGCAGTACTTC. Its translation: CASRRHGTVYEQYF.

With respect to this clone: This may stem from a read error, because a much larger clone lies one nucleotide away. At the DNA level, this CDR3 is encoded by other sequences in the same sample as well. The V call is TRBV5-1, the J call TRBJ2-2, with 11 bases matching TRBD2. CDR1 is SGHRS and CDR2 is YFSETQ in the germline V gene. The CDR3 extends over 16 amino acids. Germline trimming cut 0 bases from V and 6 bases from J; bases unmatched to any gene: 4. The chain's CDR3 is CASSLVLAGGSGELFF. The CDR3 region has the DNA TGCGCCAGCAGCTTGGTTCTAGCGGGAGGATCCGGGGAGCTGTTTTTT.

The rearrangement joins TRBV5-1 to TRBJ2-7; either TRBD1 or TRBD2 may supply D (5 bases each). The CDR3 extends over 14 amino acids. From germline, CDR1 is SGHRS and CDR2 YFSETQ. V lost 2 bases to trimming and J lost 3 bases, with 12 bases between them. The DNA for the CDR3 is TGCGCCAGCAGCTTCGGGACGGAAAACTACGAGCAGTACTTC. Translation gives CASSFGTENYEQYF.

Written as DNA, the CDR3 is TGTGCCAGCAGCTTGGTGGTGGTGGCGGGAGGTGCAGATACGCAGTATTTT. This encodes CASSLVVVAGGADTQYF. The V and J genes are TRBV5-5 and TRBJ2-3; 8 bases are shared with TRBD2. This CDR3 contains 17 residues. The germline V gene has CDR1 SGHKS and CDR2 YYEKEE (reference sequence). J lost 4 bases, V lost 0 bases, and 10 bases had no gene match.